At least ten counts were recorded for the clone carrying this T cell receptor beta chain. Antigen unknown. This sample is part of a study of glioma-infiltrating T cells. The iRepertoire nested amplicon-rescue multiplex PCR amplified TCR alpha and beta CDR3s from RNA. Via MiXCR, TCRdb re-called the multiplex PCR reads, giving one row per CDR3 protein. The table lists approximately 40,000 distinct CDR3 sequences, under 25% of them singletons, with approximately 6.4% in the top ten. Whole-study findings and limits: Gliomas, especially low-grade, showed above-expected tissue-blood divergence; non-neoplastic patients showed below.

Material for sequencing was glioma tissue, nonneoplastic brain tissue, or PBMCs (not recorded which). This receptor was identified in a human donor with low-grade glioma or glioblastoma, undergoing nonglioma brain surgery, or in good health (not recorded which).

The CDR3 here is CSARDPGTSNEQFF. The CDR3 region has the DNA TGCAGTGCTAGAGATCCCGGGACATCCAATGAGCAGTTCTTC. V gene TRBV20-1 combines with J gene TRBJ2-1, with a weak D call TRBD1 (6 bases). Germline V gene sequence: CDR1 DFQATT, CDR2 SNEGSKA (reference sequence). V shed 0 bases and J shed 6 bases, with 12 bases lying between them. CDR3 size: 14 residues.